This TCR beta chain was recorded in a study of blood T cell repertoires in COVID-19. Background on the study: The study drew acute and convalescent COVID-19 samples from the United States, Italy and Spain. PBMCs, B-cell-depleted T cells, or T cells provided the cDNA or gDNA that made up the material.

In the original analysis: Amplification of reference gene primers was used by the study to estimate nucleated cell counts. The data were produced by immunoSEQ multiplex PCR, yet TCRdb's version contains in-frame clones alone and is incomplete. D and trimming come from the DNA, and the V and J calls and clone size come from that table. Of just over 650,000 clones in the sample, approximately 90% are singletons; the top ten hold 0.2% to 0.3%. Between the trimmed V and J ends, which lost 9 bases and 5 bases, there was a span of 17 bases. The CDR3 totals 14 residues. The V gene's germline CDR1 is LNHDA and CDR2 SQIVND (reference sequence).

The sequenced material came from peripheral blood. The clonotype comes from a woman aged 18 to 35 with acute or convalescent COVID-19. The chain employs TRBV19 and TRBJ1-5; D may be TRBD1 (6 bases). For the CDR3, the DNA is TGTGCCAGCGAAACTACCAGGGGTTATCAGCCCCAGCATTTT. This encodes CASETTRGYQPQHF.